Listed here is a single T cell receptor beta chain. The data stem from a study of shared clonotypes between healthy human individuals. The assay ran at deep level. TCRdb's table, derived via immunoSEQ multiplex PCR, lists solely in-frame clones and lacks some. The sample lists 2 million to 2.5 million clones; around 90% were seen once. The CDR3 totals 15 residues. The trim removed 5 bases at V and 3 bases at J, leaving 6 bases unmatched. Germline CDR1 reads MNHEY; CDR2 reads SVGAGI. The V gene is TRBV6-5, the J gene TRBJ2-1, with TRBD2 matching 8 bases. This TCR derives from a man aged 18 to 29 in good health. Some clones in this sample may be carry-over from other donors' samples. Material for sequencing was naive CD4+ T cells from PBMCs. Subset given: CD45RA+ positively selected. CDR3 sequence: CASSRSSGSYNEQFF. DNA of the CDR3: TGTGCCAGCAGTCGCTCGAGCGGGAGCTACAATGAGCAGTTCTTC.